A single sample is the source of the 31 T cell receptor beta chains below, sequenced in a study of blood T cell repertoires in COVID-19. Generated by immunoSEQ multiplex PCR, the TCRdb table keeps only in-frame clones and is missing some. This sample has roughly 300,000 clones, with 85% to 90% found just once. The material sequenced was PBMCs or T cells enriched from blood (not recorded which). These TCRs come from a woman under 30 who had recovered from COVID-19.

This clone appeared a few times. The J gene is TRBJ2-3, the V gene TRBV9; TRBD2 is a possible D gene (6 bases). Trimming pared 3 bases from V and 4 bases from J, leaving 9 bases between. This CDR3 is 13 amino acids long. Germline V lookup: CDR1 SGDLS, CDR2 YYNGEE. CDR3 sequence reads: CASSDGSSDTQYF. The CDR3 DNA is TGTGCCAGCAGCGACGGGAGTTCAGATACGCAGTATTTT.

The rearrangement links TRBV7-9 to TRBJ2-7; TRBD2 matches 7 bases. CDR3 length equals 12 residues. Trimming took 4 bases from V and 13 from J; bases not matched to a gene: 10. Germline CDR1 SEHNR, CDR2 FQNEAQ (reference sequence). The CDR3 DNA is TGTGCCAGCAGCTCCCTCGGGAGGCCCGTATACTTC. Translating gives CASSSLGRPVYF.

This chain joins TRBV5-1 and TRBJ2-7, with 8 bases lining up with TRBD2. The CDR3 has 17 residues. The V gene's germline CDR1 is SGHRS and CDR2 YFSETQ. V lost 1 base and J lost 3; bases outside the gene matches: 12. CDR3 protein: CASSLLTGGKPIYEQYF. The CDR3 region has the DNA TGCGCCAGCAGCTTGTTGACGGGGGGGAAGCCCATCTACGAGCAGTACTTC.

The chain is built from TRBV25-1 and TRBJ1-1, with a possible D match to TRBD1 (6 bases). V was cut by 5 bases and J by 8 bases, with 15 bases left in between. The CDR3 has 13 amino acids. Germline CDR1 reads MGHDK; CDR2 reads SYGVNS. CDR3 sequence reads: CASSPPPGTEAFF. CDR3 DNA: TGTGCCAGCAGTCCTCCTCCCGGGACAGAAGCTTTCTTT.

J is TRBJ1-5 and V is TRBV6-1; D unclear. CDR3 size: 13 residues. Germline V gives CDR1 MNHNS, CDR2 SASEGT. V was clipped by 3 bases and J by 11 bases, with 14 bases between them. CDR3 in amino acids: CASSDGPGMSQHF. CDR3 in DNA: TGTGCCAGCAGTGACGGCCCGGGAATGTCCCAGCATTTT.

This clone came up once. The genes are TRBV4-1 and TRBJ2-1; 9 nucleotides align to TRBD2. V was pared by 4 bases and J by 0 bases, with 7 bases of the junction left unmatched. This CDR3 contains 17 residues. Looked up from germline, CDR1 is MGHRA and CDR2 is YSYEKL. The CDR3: CASSLRIAGASYNEQFF. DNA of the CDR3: TGCGCCAGCAGCCTACGCATAGCGGGAGCCTCCTACAATGAGCAGTTCTTC.

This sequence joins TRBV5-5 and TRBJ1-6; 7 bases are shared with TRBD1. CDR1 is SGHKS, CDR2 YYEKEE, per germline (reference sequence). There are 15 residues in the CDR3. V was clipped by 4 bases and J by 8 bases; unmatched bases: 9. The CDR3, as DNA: TGTGCCAGCAGCCTGGCCAGGGGGAACGATTCACCCCTCCACTTT. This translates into CASSLARGNDSPLHF. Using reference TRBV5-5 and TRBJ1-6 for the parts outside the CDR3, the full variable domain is DAGVTQSPTHLIKTRGQQVTLRCSPISGHKSVSWYQQVLGQGPQFIFQYYEKEERGRGNFPDRFSARQFPNYSSELNVNALLLGDSALYLCASSLARGNDSPLHFGNGTRLTVT.

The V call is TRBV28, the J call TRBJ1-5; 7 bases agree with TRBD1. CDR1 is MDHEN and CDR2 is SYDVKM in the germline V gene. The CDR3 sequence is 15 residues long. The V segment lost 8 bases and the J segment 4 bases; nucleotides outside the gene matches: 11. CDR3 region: CASAFPDRMNQPQHF. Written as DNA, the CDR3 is TGTGCCAGCGCCTTCCCGGACAGGATGAATCAGCCCCAGCATTTT.

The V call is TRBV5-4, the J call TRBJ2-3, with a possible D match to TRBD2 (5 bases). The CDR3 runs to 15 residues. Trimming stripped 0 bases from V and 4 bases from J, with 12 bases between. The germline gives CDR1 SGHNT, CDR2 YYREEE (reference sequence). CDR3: CASSLDPRGPDTQYF. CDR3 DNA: TGTGCCAGCAGCTTGGACCCCCGAGGGCCAGATACGCAGTATTTT.

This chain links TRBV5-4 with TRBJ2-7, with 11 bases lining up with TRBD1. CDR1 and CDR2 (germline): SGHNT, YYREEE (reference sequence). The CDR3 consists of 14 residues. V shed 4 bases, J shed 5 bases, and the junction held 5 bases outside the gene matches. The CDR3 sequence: CASSPGQGANEQYF. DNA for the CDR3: TGTGCCAGCAGCCCCGGACAGGGGGCCAACGAGCAGTACTTC.

The CDR3 DNA reads as TGTGCCAGCAGCTCTTTTGACAGGGACACAGATACGCAGTATTTT. Protein sequence: CASSSFDRDTDTQYF. This chain joins TRBV5-4 and TRBJ2-3, with TRBD1 matching over 7 bases. The CDR3 runs 15 residues. Germline V gene lookup returns CDR1 SGHNT and CDR2 YYREEE (reference sequence). J was trimmed by 2 bases and V by 3 bases; bases with no gene match: 6.

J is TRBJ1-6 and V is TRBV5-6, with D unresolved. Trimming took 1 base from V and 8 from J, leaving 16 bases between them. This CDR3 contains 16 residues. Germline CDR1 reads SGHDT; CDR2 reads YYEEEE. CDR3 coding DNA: TGTGCCAGCAGCTTGAGGTCGTCGGGAGGCGATTCACCCCTCCACTTT. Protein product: CASSLRSSGGDSPLHF.

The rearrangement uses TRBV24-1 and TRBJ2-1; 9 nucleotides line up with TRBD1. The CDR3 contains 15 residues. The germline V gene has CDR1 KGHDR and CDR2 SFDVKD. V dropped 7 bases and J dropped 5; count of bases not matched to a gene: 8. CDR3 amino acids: CATSPGQGKNNEQFF. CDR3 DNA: TGTGCCACCAGCCCGGGACAGGGAAAAAACAATGAGCAGTTCTTC.

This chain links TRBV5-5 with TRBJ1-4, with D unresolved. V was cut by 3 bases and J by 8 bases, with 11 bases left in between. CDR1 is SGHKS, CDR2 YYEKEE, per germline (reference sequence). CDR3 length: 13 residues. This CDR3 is CASSSLGGEKLFF. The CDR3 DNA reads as TGTGCCAGCAGCTCACTAGGAGGCGAAAAACTGTTTTTT.

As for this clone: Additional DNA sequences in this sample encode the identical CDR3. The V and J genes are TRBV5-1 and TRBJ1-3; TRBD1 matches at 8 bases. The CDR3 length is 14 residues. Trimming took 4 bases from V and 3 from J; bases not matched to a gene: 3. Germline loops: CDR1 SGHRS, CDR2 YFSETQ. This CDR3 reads CASSPTGDGNTIYF. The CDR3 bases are TGCGCCAGCAGCCCGACAGGGGATGGAAACACCATATATTTT.

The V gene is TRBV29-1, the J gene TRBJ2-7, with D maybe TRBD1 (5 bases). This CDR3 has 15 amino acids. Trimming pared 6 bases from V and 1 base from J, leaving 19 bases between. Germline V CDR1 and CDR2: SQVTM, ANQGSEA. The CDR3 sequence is CSVVPDREGSYEQYF. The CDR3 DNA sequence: TGCAGCGTCGTTCCCGACAGAGAAGGTTCCTACGAGCAGTACTTC.

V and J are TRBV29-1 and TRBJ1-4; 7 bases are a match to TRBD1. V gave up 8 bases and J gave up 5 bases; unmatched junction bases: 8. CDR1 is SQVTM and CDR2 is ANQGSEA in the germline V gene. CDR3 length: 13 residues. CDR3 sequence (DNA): TGCAGCACTCGGGACAGTAGAAATGAAAAACTGTTTTTT. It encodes CSTRDSRNEKLFF.

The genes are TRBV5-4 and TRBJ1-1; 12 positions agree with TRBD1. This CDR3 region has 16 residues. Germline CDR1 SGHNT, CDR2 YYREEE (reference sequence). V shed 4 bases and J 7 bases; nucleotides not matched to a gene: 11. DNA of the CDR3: TGTGCCAGCAGCGGTTGGGTGGGACAGGGGGCAAGTGAAGCTTTCTTT. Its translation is CASSGWVGQGASEAFF.

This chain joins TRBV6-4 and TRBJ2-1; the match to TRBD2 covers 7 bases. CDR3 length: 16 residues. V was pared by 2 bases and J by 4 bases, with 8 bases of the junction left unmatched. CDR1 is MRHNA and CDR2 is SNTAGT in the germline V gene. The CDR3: CASSDQVGGSYNEQFF. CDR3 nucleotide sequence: TGTGCCAGCAGTGACCAAGTGGGGGGGAGTTACAATGAGCAGTTCTTC.

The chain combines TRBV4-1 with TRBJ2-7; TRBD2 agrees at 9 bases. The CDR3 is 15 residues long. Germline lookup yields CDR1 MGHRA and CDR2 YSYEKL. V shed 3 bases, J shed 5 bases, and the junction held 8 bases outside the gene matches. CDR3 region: CASSQSVSGGNEQYF. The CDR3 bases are TGCGCCAGCAGCCAGTCGGTAAGCGGGGGGAACGAGCAGTACTTC.

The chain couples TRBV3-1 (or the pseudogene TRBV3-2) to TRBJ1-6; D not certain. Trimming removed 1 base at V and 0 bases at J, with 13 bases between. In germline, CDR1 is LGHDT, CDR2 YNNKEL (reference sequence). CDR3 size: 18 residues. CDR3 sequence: CASSQVRSGSSYNSPLHF. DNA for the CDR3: TGTGCCAGCAGCCAAGTGAGATCCGGGAGCTCCTATAATTCACCCCTCCACTTT.

The CDR3 DNA reads as TGCGCCACCATGGACAGGGATAACACTGAAGCTTTCTTT. This codes for CATMDRDNTEAFF. The chain employs TRBV10-2 and TRBJ1-1; TRBD1 matches at 8 bases. The germline V gene encodes CDR1 WSHSY and CDR2 SAAADI. V lost 10 bases to trimming and J lost 2 bases; unmatched junction nucleotides: 6. There are 13 residues in the CDR3.

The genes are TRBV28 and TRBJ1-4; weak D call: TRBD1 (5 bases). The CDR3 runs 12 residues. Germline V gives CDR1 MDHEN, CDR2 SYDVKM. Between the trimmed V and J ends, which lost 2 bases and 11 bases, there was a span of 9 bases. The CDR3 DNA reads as TGTGCCAGCAGTTTACGGGGGAGGAAACTGTTTTTT. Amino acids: CASSLRGRKLFF.

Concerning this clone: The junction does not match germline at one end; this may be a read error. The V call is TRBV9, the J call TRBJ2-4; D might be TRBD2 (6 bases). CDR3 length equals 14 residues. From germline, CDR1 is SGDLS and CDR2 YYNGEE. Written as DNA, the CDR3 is TGTACCAGCAGCCCGGAGGTCGGGGGAGACATTCAGTACTTC. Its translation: CTSSPEVGGDIQYF.

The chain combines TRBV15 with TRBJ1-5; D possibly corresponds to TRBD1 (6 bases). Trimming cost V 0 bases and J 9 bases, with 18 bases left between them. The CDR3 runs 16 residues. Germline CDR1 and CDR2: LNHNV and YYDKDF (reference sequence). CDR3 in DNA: TGTGCCACCAGCAGAGATCTAAGGGGGGGGTTAACGCCCCAGCATTTT. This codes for CATSRDLRGGLTPQHF.

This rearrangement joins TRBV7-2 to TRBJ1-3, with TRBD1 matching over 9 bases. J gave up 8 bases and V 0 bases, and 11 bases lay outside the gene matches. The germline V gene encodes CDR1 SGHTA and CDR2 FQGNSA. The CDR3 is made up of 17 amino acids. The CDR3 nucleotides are TGTGCCAGCAGCTTAGCGAACCCGGGACAGGGTTTATACACCATATATTTT. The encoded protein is CASSLANPGQGLYTIYF.

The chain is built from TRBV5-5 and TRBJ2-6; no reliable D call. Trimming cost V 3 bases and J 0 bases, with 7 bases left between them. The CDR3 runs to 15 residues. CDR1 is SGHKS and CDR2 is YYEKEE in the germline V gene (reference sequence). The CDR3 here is CASSSGHSGANVLTF. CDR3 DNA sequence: TGTGCCAGCAGCTCTGGGCACTCTGGGGCCAACGTCCTGACTTTC.

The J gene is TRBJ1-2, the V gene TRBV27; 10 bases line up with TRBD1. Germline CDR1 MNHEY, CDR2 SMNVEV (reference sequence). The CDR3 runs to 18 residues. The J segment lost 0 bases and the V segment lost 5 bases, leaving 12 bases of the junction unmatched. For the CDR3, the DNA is TGTGCCAGCAGTCCCCAGGGGCCGGGACAGGGGTCTAACTATGGCTACACCTTC. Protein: CASSPQGPGQGSNYGYTF.

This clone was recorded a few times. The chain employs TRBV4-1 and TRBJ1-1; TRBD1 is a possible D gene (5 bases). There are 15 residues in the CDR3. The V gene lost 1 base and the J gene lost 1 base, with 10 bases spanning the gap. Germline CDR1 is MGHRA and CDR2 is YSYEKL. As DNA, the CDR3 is TGCGCCAGCAGCCAAGGGGAAGGGGCGAACACTGAAGCTTTCTTT. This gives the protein CASSQGEGANTEAFF.

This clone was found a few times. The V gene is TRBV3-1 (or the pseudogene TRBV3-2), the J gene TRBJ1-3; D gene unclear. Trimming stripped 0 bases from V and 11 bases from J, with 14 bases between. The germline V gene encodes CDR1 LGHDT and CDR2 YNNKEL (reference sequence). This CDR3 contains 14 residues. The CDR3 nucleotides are TGTGCCAGCAGCCAAGATGTAACCGTCACTGCCATATATTTT. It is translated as CASSQDVTVTAIYF.

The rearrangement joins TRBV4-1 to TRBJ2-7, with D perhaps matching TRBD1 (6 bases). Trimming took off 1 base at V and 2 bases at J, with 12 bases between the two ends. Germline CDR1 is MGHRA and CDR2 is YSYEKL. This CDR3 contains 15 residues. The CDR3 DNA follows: TGCGCCAGCAGCCAAGGTCTCGGGGACACCTACGAGCAGTACTTC. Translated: CASSQGLGDTYEQYF.